Below are 22 T cell receptor beta chains sequenced from a single sample in a study of STAT3 mutations in large granular lymphocyte leukemia. The repertoire was sequenced with immunoSEQ multiplex PCR; TCRdb's copy has only in-frame clones and lacks some. The repertoire includes around 17,000 clones, roughly 81% of them detected once, and roughly 8.1% sits in the top ten. Study results and limitations: In T-cell large granular lymphocyte leukemia, about half of patients showed multiple immunodominant subclonotypes.

Antigens of these TCRs are unknown. Specimen: peripheral blood mononuclear cells. The receptors come from a man over 45 with T-cell large granular lymphocyte leukemia. Some clones in this sample may be carry-over from other donors' samples.

The gene calls are TRBV18 and TRBJ2-7; D is possibly TRBD1 or TRBD2 (6 bases each). The V end lost 2 bases, the J end lost 0 bases, and 11 bases lay between the germline ends. The CDR3 consists of 15 residues. Germline assignment: CDR1 KGHSH and CDR2 LQKENI. The CDR3 reads CASSPRGRSSYEQYF. CDR3 bases: TGTGCCAGCTCACCAAGGGGGAGGAGCTCCTACGAGCAGTACTTC.

This rearrangement joins TRBV27 to TRBJ2-3; the match to TRBD2 covers 7 bases. V dropped 5 bases and J dropped 0; count of bases not matched to a gene: 8. Germline CDR1 and CDR2: MNHEY and SMNVEV (reference sequence). This CDR3 region has 16 residues. The CDR3 protein is CASSTWDYLSTDTQYF. In DNA form, the CDR3 reads TGTGCCAGCAGTACCTGGGACTACCTTAGCACAGATACGCAGTATTTT.

This chain connects TRBV10-2 to TRBJ2-2, with D hard to call. The V end was cut by 5 bases, the J end by 0 bases, with 4 bases between. CDR3 size: 13 residues. CDR1 and CDR2 from the germline V gene are WSHSY and SAAADI. The CDR3 is CASSTANTGELFF. As DNA, the CDR3 is TGCGCCAGCAGTACCGCGAACACCGGGGAGCTGTTTTTT.

The genes are TRBV7-2 and TRBJ1-1; D remains ambiguous. There are 14 residues in the CDR3. With 3 bases removed from V and 5 bases from J, the gap between germline ends came to 13 bases. The germline V gene encodes CDR1 SGHTA and CDR2 FQGNSA. The CDR3 DNA follows: TGTGCCAGCAGCTTTCGGCGAGGGAATACTGAAGCTTTCTTT. This encodes CASSFRRGNTEAFF.

This clone was found a few times. The gene calls are TRBV6-4 and TRBJ2-2; D is unclear. Trimming cost V 2 bases and J 4 bases, with 5 bases left between them. The CDR3 totals 13 residues. CDR1 is MRHNA, CDR2 SNTAGT, per germline. The DNA of the CDR3 is TGTGCCAGCAGTGACAGGGCCACCGGGGAGCTGTTTTTT. Its protein product is CASSDRATGELFF.

The gene calls are TRBV10-3 and TRBJ2-7; TRBD1 is a possible D gene (5 bases). The CDR3 consists of 15 residues. Germline CDR1 and CDR2: ENHRY and SYGVKD. V was trimmed by 3 bases and J by 2 bases, leaving 14 bases between them. Written as DNA, the CDR3 is TGTGCCATCAGTGAAGGGGCAGGTCTTACCTACGAGCAGTACTTC. Protein sequence: CAISEGAGLTYEQYF.

The rearrangement joins TRBV11-3 to TRBJ2-1, with 8 bases fitting TRBD1. Germline V gene data show CDR1 as SGHNT and CDR2 as YENEEA. V was pared by 0 bases and J by 8 bases, with 6 bases of the junction left unmatched. CDR3 size: 15 residues. The CDR3 coding sequence is TGTGCCAGCAGCTTAGACAGGGACAGGTGGTATGAGCAGTTCTTC. Translated, it gives CASSLDRDRWYEQFF.

V is TRBV28 and J is TRBJ1-3; 8 positions match TRBD1. Losses at the gene ends were 5 bases for V and 2 bases for J; bases not matched to a gene: 2. This CDR3 comprises 14 residues. CDR1 is MDHEN, CDR2 SYDVKM, per germline. The CDR3 here is CASSPGQAGNTIYF. DNA for the CDR3: TGTGCCAGCAGTCCGGGACAGGCTGGAAACACCATATATTTT.

The V call is TRBV28, the J call TRBJ2-7; 10 nucleotides line up with TRBD2. The ends lost 6 bases at V and 7 bases at J; junction bases unmatched: 9. The CDR3 length is 14 residues. Germline CDR1 MDHEN, CDR2 SYDVKM. CDR3: CASSLHLAGVEQYF. CDR3 DNA sequence: TGTGCCAGCAGCCTACACCTAGCGGGAGTTGAGCAGTACTTC.

This clone was seen more than once but under ten times. The chain couples TRBV5-1 to TRBJ2-7; 12 bases are shared with TRBD1. J lost 7 bases, V lost 0 bases, and 11 bases had no gene match. This CDR3 is 17 amino acids long. Germline V gene lookup returns CDR1 SGHRS and CDR2 YFSETQ. CDR3 DNA: TGCGCCAGCAGCTTGGCCAAGGGGGGACAGGGGGCTTGGGAGCAGTACTTC. It yields the protein CASSLAKGGQGAWEQYF.

V usage is TRBV7-9 and J usage is TRBJ1-2; 11 bases are a match to TRBD1. V lost 3 bases to trimming and J lost 5 bases; unmatched junction nucleotides: 5. The CDR3 sequence is 15 residues long. Germline-derived CDR1 and CDR2 are SEHNR and FQNEAQ (reference sequence). In DNA form, the CDR3 reads TGTGCCAGCAGCTTTGGACAGGGGGCGCCATATGGCTACACCTTC. Translated: CASSFGQGAPYGYTF.

The chain is built from TRBV27 and TRBJ2-7, with D perhaps matching TRBD1 (5 bases). V was cut by 2 bases and J by 2 bases, with 13 bases left in between. CDR1 is MNHEY and CDR2 is SMNVEV in the germline V gene (reference sequence). The length of the CDR3 is 15 residues. As DNA, the CDR3 is TGTGCCAGCAGTTTAAAGGACACCCAGACCTACGAGCAGTACTTC. It encodes CASSLKDTQTYEQYF.

The V gene is TRBV5-1, the J gene TRBJ1-1, with no clear D. The CDR3 is 16 amino acids. Germline V gene lookup returns CDR1 SGHRS and CDR2 YFSETQ. V was trimmed by 4 bases and J by 0 bases, leaving 16 bases between them. CDR3 in amino acids: CASSPQAEALNTEAFF. The DNA for the CDR3 is TGCGCCAGCAGCCCCCAAGCGGAGGCCCTGAACACTGAAGCTTTCTTT.

In DNA, the CDR3 is TGCGCCAGCAGCGGATCGACTAGCGGCTACACAGATACGCAGTATTTT. Translated: CASSGSTSGYTDTQYF. The rearrangement uses TRBV5-1 and TRBJ2-3; TRBD2 agrees at 9 bases. Germline V CDR1 and CDR2: SGHRS, YFSETQ. CDR3 length: 16 amino acids. J lost 2 bases, V lost 4 bases, and 8 bases had no gene match.

The CDR3 loop is CASSDSGTGAYEQYF. CDR3 nucleotides: TGTGCCAGCAGTGACTCCGGGACAGGGGCCTACGAGCAGTACTTC. The chain couples TRBV6-4 to TRBJ2-7, with 10 bases identical to TRBD1. CDR3 length: 15 residues. The V gene end was trimmed by 0 bases and the J gene end by 2 bases; junction bases not matched to a gene: 1. The germline V gene has CDR1 MRHNA and CDR2 SNTAGT.

This CDR3 is CAISERERSDTQYF. The CDR3 nucleotides are TGTGCCATCAGTGAACGGGAGAGGTCAGATACGCAGTATTTT. The chain links TRBV10-3 to TRBJ2-3, with a weak D call TRBD2 (6 bases). The CDR3 is 14 residues long. Trimming removed 3 bases from V and 4 bases from J, with 11 bases in between. From germline, CDR1 is ENHRY and CDR2 SYGVKD.

The chain carries TRBV30 and TRBJ2-7, with TRBD1 matching over 9 bases. Germline V gene lookup returns CDR1 GTSNPN and CDR2 SVGIG (reference sequence). With 5 bases clipped from V and 3 bases from J, the junction kept 5 bases outside the gene matches. The CDR3 totals 13 residues. This CDR3 reads CAWGPGQGYEQYF. The DNA for the CDR3 is TGTGCCTGGGGACCGGGACAGGGCTACGAGCAGTACTTC.

V and J are TRBV4-2 and TRBJ2-3, with 9 nucleotides matching TRBD2. Germline loops: CDR1 LGHNA, CDR2 YNFKEQ. J was trimmed by 4 bases and V by 1 base; bases with no gene match: 0. There are 14 residues in the CDR3. The DNA of the CDR3 is TGTGCCAGCAGCCAAGGCGGGGGGGCAGATACGCAGTATTTT. Its translation is CASSQGGGADTQYF.

The V call is TRBV7-9, the J call TRBJ2-7, with 9 bases fitting TRBD1. CDR3 length: 14 amino acids. Trimming cost V 5 bases and J 6 bases; bases outside gene matches: 8. Germline values: CDR1 SEHNR, CDR2 FQNEAQ (reference sequence). CDR3 nucleotides: TGTGCCAGCAGCAACCGGGACAGGGTTAGCGAGCAGTACTTC. This codes for CASSNRDRVSEQYF.

This clone was seen a few times. The chain couples TRBV2 to TRBJ2-7; D may be TRBD1 or TRBD2 (5 bases each). V shed 0 bases and J shed 6 bases, with 15 bases lying between them. In germline, CDR1 is SNHLY, CDR2 FYNNEI. The CDR3 runs 15 residues. The CDR3 DNA follows: TGTGCCAGCAGTGAAGCGCGACTCCGGGGCTCCGAGCAGTACTTC. Its protein is CASSEARLRGSEQYF. Based on the CDR3 plus reference TRBV2 and TRBJ2-7, the full variable domain is EPEVTQTPSHQVTQMGQEVILRCVPISNHLYFYWYRQILGQKVEFLVSFYNNEISEKSEIFDDQFSVERPDGSNFTLKIRSTKLEDSAMYFCASSEARLRGSEQYFGPGTRLTVT.

The chain combines TRBV7-7 with TRBJ2-7; 7 bases line up with TRBD2. The CDR3 consists of 14 residues. Germline V gene sequence: CDR1 SSHAT, CDR2 FNYEAQ (reference sequence). J gave up 3 bases and V 1 base, and 3 bases lay outside the gene matches. This CDR3 reads CASSLGGTNYEQYF. The CDR3 DNA reads TGTGCCAGCAGCTTAGGGGGGACTAACTACGAGCAGTACTTC.

V gene TRBV5-6 combines with J gene TRBJ1-5; D remains ambiguous. The ends were cut back, 0 bases at V and 1 base at J, with 11 bases in the middle. The CDR3 contains 16 residues. The germline CDR1 and CDR2 sequences are SGHDT and YYEEEE. The DNA of the CDR3 is TGTGCCAGCAGCTTGGGTGGGGTGGGCAGCAATCAGCCCCAGCATTTT. It is translated as CASSLGGVGSNQPQHF.